The 3 T cell receptor beta chains given below trace back to one sample, sequenced in a study of blood T cells in healthy people across ages. Primed by a sample-barcoded 5' primer and a J-beta primer mix, a second PCR proceeded for roughly 7 to 11 cycles. TCRdb redid the calling of the 5' RACE reads with MiXCR, one entry per CDR3 protein. The data show 790,000 or so distinct CDR3 sequences, with 56% seen just once and about 26% held by the top ten. Material for sequencing was blood. The receptor set was obtained from a man aged 35 to 55 in good health.

This clonotype was seen a handful of times. The chain has TRBV7-2 and TRBJ2-3; tentative D call: TRBD2 (5 bases). The CDR3 has 12 residues. The germline V gene encodes CDR1 SGHTA and CDR2 FQGNSA. V was pared by 9 bases and J by 5 bases, with 12 bases between. Written as DNA, the CDR3 is TGTGCCAGTAGCGAGAGACGAGATACGCAGTATTTT. As protein: CASSERRDTQYF.

This clonotype was seen only a few times. The chain is built from TRBV4-2 and TRBJ2-1; no definite D call. The CDR3 is made up of 15 amino acids. Between the trimmed V and J ends, which lost 0 bases and 8 bases, there was a span of 14 bases. From germline, CDR1 is LGHNA and CDR2 YNFKEQ. CDR3 sequence: CASSQDNSLGYEQFF. The CDR3 DNA follows: TGTGCCAGCAGCCAAGATAACTCCCTAGGCTATGAGCAGTTCTTC.

The chain employs TRBV6-4 and TRBJ2-1; 14 positions agree with TRBD2. The trim removed 0 bases at V and 1 base at J, leaving 5 bases unmatched. Germline values: CDR1 MRHNA, CDR2 SNTAGT. The CDR3 is made up of 19 amino acids. The CDR3, as DNA: TGTGCCAGCAGTGACTCTTTAGGGACTAGCGGGAGTTCCTACAATGAGCAGTTCTTC. As protein: CASSDSLGTSGSSYNEQFF.